Below are 18 T cell receptor beta chains sequenced from a single sample in a study of cytomegalovirus exposure and HLA in healthy donors. PCR amplification relied on 60 Vbeta primers (plus 13 Jbeta primers). Sequencing used immunoSEQ multiplex PCR; TCRdb keeps in-frame clones, though not all of them. Altogether some 190,000 clones are present, approximately 86% being singletons, with the ten largest covering under 2%. The specimen was PBMCs. The origin of the receptors is a woman younger than 35 in good health and CMV-seronegative.

This clone was seen more than once but under ten times. The chain links TRBV5-1 to TRBJ2-1; 14 bases agree with TRBD2. Germline-derived CDR1 and CDR2 are SGHRS and YFSETQ. The V gene end was trimmed by 1 base and the J gene end by 9 bases; junction bases not matched to a gene: 6. The length of the CDR3 is 16 residues. CDR3 coding DNA: TGCGCCAGCAGCTTGAGTGGGACTAGCGGGAGTGGTGAGCAGTTCTTC. It specifies CASSLSGTSGSGEQFF.

This clone was detected a few times. The J gene is TRBJ2-7, the V gene TRBV2; 10 bases are a match to TRBD1. CDR1 SNHLY and CDR2 FYNNEI come from the germline V gene. The V segment lost 4 bases and the J segment 5 bases; nucleotides outside the gene matches: 5. The CDR3 is 14 amino acids. CDR3 sequence (DNA): TGTGCCAGCAGTGCTCCGGGACAGGGGAACGAGCAGTACTTC. Protein: CASSAPGQGNEQYF. The full variable domain, with the rest looked up from reference TRBV2 and TRBJ2-7, is EPEVTQTPSHQVTQMGQEVILRCVPISNHLYFYWYRQILGQKVEFLVSFYNNEISEKSEIFDDQFSVERPDGSNFTLKIRSTKLEDSAMYFCASSAPGQGNEQYFGPGTRLTVT.

This chain's CDR3 is CASSYWQGPGNTIYF. The CDR3, as DNA: TGTGCCAGCAGTTACTGGCAGGGCCCGGGAAACACCATATATTTT. V usage is TRBV6-5 and J usage is TRBJ1-3; D might be TRBD1 (5 bases). Between the trimmed V and J ends, which lost 1 base and 4 bases, there was a span of 11 bases. The CDR3 is 15 amino acids. The germline CDR1 and CDR2 sequences are MNHEY and SVGAGI.

The rearrangement links TRBV14 to TRBJ1-1; 8 bases match TRBD1. The CDR3 sequence is 13 residues long. The trim removed 4 bases at V and 7 bases at J, leaving 5 bases unmatched. CDR1 and CDR2 (germline): SGHDN, FVKESK. The CDR3 DNA follows: TGTGCCAGCAGCCGACACAGGGGGATTGAAGCTTTCTTT. Translating gives CASSRHRGIEAFF.

The V gene is TRBV6-5, the J gene TRBJ2-7; maybe TRBD1 (6 bases). The germline V and J ends were trimmed by 3 bases and 0 bases, with 15 bases remaining between them. The CDR3 spans 16 residues. Germline loops: CDR1 MNHEY, CDR2 SVGAGI. The CDR3 spells CASSYSYGTSSYEQYF. CDR3 coding DNA: TGTGCCAGCAGTTATAGTTACGGGACATCCTCCTACGAGCAGTACTTC.

The chain is built from TRBV29-1 and TRBJ1-5, with TRBD1 identical over 7 bases. The CDR3 is made up of 14 amino acids. CDR1 is SQVTM, CDR2 ANQGSEA, per germline. V dropped 2 bases and J dropped 1; count of bases not matched to a gene: 2. The CDR3 loop reads CSVETGVSNQPQHF. CDR3 coding DNA: TGCAGCGTTGAAACAGGGGTAAGCAATCAGCCCCAGCATTTT. Full variable domain (rest looked up from reference TRBV29-1 and TRBJ1-5): SAVISQKPSRDICQRGTSLTIQCQVDSQVTMMFWYRQQPGQSLTLIATANQGSEATYESGFVIDKFPISRPNLTFSTLTVSNMSPEDSSIYLCSVETGVSNQPQHFGDGTRLSIL.

This clone has just a few counts. The chain recombines TRBV5-1 with TRBJ2-4; 9 nucleotides agree with TRBD1. V lost 4 bases, J lost 7 bases, and 6 bases stayed unmatched. Looked up from germline, CDR1 is SGHRS and CDR2 is YFSETQ. This CDR3 comprises 14 residues. CDR3 sequence (DNA): TGCGCCAGCAGCCCTGGGACAGGGAGGAACATTCAGTACTTC. Amino acid sequence: CASSPGTGRNIQYF. Variable domain in full (rest from reference TRBV5-1 and TRBJ2-4): KAGVTQTPRYLIKTRGQQVTLSCSPISGHRSVSWYQQTPGQGLQFLFEYFSETQRNKGNFPGRFSGRQFSNSRSEMNVSTLELGDSALYLCASSPGTGRNIQYFGAGTRLSVL.

V and J are TRBV10-3 and TRBJ2-2; weak D call: TRBD1 (5 bases). Germline V gives CDR1 ENHRY, CDR2 SYGVKD. The CDR3 loop spans 13 amino acids. Deletions cut 6 bases from V and 2 bases from J, with 7 bases between. The CDR3: CAIRQGNTGELFF. The CDR3 nucleotides are TGTGCCATCAGGCAGGGTAACACCGGGGAGCTGTTTTTT.

J is TRBJ2-7 and V is TRBV27, with TRBD2 matching over 8 bases. Germline CDR1 is MNHEY and CDR2 is SMNVEV (reference sequence). The CDR3 length is 15 residues. J lost 4 bases, V lost 2 bases, and 7 bases had no gene match. The CDR3 bases are TGTGCCAGCAGTTTACTATCTAGCGGGCCATACGAGCAGTACTTC. Translation gives CASSLLSSGPYEQYF.

The table lists this clone with a count of one. The junction shows a germline mismatch at one end, possibly a read error. The V gene is TRBV30, the J gene TRBJ2-7; 12 bases align to TRBD2. Germline assignment: CDR1 GTSNPN and CDR2 SVGIG (reference sequence). This CDR3 region has 18 residues. This chain's CDR3 is CAWRVLAGLAGPGYGQYF. The CDR3, as DNA: TGTGCCTGGAGAGTTTTAGCGGGACTAGCGGGTCCCGGGTACGGGCAGTACTTC.

The chain uses TRBV4-3 and TRBJ1-1; 7 nucleotides line up with TRBD1. V shed 5 bases, J shed 6 bases, and the junction held 9 bases outside the gene matches. The CDR3 is 14 amino acids. Germline CDR1 and CDR2: LGHNA and YSLEER. The CDR3 loop reads CASSYRGPASEAFF. The CDR3 DNA sequence: TGCGCCAGCAGCTACAGGGGCCCAGCGTCTGAAGCTTTCTTT.

The CDR3 loop is CASSLYFSEQYF. The DNA for the CDR3 is TGTGCCAGCAGCTTGTATTTCAGCGAGCAGTACTTC. This sequence joins TRBV5-4 and TRBJ2-7; D uncertain. Germline values: CDR1 SGHNT, CDR2 YYREEE (reference sequence). V was clipped by 1 base and J by 6 bases, with 8 bases between them. The CDR3 totals 12 residues.

This chain joins TRBV2 and TRBJ2-5; D is ambiguous. The ends were cut back, 0 bases at V and 3 bases at J, with 5 bases in the middle. CDR1 is SNHLY, CDR2 FYNNEI, per germline. The CDR3 covers 13 residues. The CDR3 DNA reads TGTGCCAGCAGTGAAGCCAGGAAAGAGACCCAGTACTTC. This translates into CASSEARKETQYF.

The chain carries TRBV6-1 and TRBJ1-1, with D tentatively TRBD1 (6 bases). CDR3 length equals 15 residues. Trimming took off 3 bases at V and 6 bases at J, with 17 bases between the two ends. The V gene's germline CDR1 is MNHNS and CDR2 SASEGT. The CDR3 DNA is TGTGCCAGCAGTGAGAAAACAGGGAGCTACGCTGAAGCTTTCTTT. This encodes CASSEKTGSYAEAFF.

The chain uses TRBV6-5 and TRBJ2-3; D might be TRBD2 (5 bases). The ends were cut back, 6 bases at V and 0 bases at J, with 10 bases in the middle. Germline V lookup: CDR1 MNHEY, CDR2 SVGAGI. The CDR3 length is 14 residues. The CDR3 bases are TGTGCCAGCAGCAGAGCGGATAGCACAGATACGCAGTATTTT. Translation: CASSRADSTDTQYF.

The chain links TRBV7-9 to TRBJ2-1; 7 bases align to TRBD1. Unmatched junction bases numbered 5, after V lost 0 bases and J lost 6 bases. In germline, CDR1 is SEHNR, CDR2 FQNEAQ (reference sequence). The CDR3 covers 15 residues. CDR3: CASSLAGGPANEQFF. The CDR3, as DNA: TGTGCCAGCAGCTTAGCAGGGGGCCCTGCCAATGAGCAGTTCTTC.

The count of this clone is one. The chain combines TRBV13 with TRBJ1-4; D perhaps matches TRBD1 (5 bases). The CDR3 covers 13 residues. With 5 bases removed from V and 8 bases from J, the gap between germline ends came to 12 bases. The germline V gene encodes CDR1 PRHDT and CDR2 FYEKMQ (reference sequence). CDR3 in amino acids: CASSIGTEEKLFF. The CDR3 nucleotides are TGTGCCAGCAGCATCGGGACTGAGGAAAAACTGTTTTTT.

The chain combines TRBV7-2 with TRBJ1-2, with 9 bases that match TRBD1. The germline gives CDR1 SGHTA, CDR2 FQGNSA. V shed 0 bases, J shed 7 bases, and the junction held 6 bases outside the gene matches. The CDR3 consists of 15 residues. CDR3 bases: TGTGCCAGCAGCTTAGCGGGACAGGGTCGTGGTGGCTACACCTTC. Its protein is CASSLAGQGRGGYTF.